The 17 T cell receptor beta chains presented below share a single source sample, sequenced in a study of cytomegalovirus exposure and HLA in healthy donors. Both 60 Vbeta primers and 13 Jbeta primers went into the PCR. Sequencing was performed with immunoSEQ multiplex PCR; in TCRdb, only in-frame clones are kept and a portion is missing. The sample holds more than 80,000 clones; roughly 80% are singletons and the top ten take 3.5% to 4%. Source material: PBMCs. The receptors derive from a man between 60 and 75 years old in good health and CMV-seronegative.

To note about this clone: A junction end diverges from the germline sequence, so it may reflect a read error. The V gene is TRBV7-9, the J gene TRBJ1-1, with D perhaps matching TRBD1 (6 bases). Germline V gene lookup returns CDR1 SEHNR and CDR2 FQNEAQ (reference sequence). This CDR3 is 12 amino acids long. For the CDR3, the DNA is TGTACCAGCAGCTTAGAGGACAGTGAAGCTTTCTTT. Encoded protein: CTSSLEDSEAFF.

This sequence joins TRBV19 and TRBJ1-1; tentative D call: TRBD1 (5 bases). The CDR3 sequence is 14 residues long. V was pared by 6 bases and J by 1 base, with 12 bases between. From germline, CDR1 is LNHDA and CDR2 SQIVND (reference sequence). For the CDR3, the DNA is TGTGCCAGTAGGAATTCAGGGAAGAACACTGAAGCTTTCTTT. Its protein product is CASRNSGKNTEAFF.

The chain couples TRBV11-2 to TRBJ1-4; 11 bases line up with TRBD1. The CDR3 is made up of 15 amino acids. Germline CDR1 SGHAT, CDR2 FQNNGV. J lost 10 bases, V lost 2 bases, and 6 bases had no gene match. This chain's CDR3 is CASSLMGQGEGKLFF. CDR3 DNA: TGTGCCAGCAGCTTAATGGGACAGGGGGAGGGAAAACTGTTTTTT.

Only a few counts were recorded for this clone. The V gene is TRBV4-2, the J gene TRBJ1-1; no definite D call. Germline V gives CDR1 LGHNA, CDR2 YNFKEQ. The CDR3 is made up of 13 amino acids. V shed 4 bases and J shed 4 bases, with 10 bases lying between them. CDR3 protein: CASSLPAGTEAFF. CDR3 sequence (DNA): TGTGCCAGCAGCCTGCCGGCGGGCACTGAAGCTTTCTTT.

The CDR3 reads CASSLDSGGREQYF. CDR3 nucleotide sequence: TGCGCCAGCAGCTTGGATAGCGGGGGGCGGGAGCAGTACTTC. The J gene is TRBJ2-7, the V gene TRBV5-1; 10 positions match TRBD2. With 0 bases clipped from V and 7 bases from J, the junction kept 4 bases outside the gene matches. The V gene's germline CDR1 is SGHRS and CDR2 YFSETQ. The length of the CDR3 is 14 residues.

The chain joins TRBV27 to TRBJ1-5; tentatively, D is TRBD1 (5 bases). The V and J ends lost 5 bases and 0 bases respectively, with 11 bases between them. This CDR3 has 15 amino acids. Germline lookup yields CDR1 MNHEY and CDR2 SMNVEV (reference sequence). CDR3 sequence: CASSPAGYSNQPQHF. The CDR3 region has the DNA TGTGCCAGCAGTCCAGCAGGGTATAGCAATCAGCCCCAGCATTTT.

Here the CDR3 DNA reads TGTGCCAGCAGCCCTTCGGGACAGGGCTTTTTTAGCAATCAGCCCCAGCATTTT. It specifies CASSPSGQGFFSNQPQHF. J is TRBJ1-5 and V is TRBV7-8; 9 nucleotides agree with TRBD1. Germline V gene lookup returns CDR1 SGHVS and CDR2 FQNEAQ. The CDR3 extends over 18 amino acids. The V and J ends lost 5 bases and 0 bases, in that order; junction bases with no gene match: 11.

This chain connects TRBV7-9 to TRBJ1-1, with D possibly matching TRBD1 (5 bases). This CDR3 is 15 amino acids long. The germline gives CDR1 SEHNR, CDR2 FQNEAQ (reference sequence). The ends were cut back, 3 bases at V and 1 base at J, with 12 bases in the middle. The CDR3 nucleotides read TGTGCCAGCAGCTTCCCATGGGGGGAGAACACTGAAGCTTTCTTT. Translated, it gives CASSFPWGENTEAFF. Supplemented by reference TRBV7-9 and TRBJ1-1, the full variable domain reads DTGVSQNPRHKITKRGQNVTFRCDPISEHNRLYWYRQTLGQGPEFLTYFQNEAQLEKSRLLSDRFSAERPKGSFSTLEIQRTEQGDSAMYLCASSFPWGENTEAFFGQGTRLTVV.

This chain links TRBV18 with TRBJ1-1, with TRBD1 identical over 7 bases. The CDR3 runs to 14 residues. Germline CDR1 and CDR2: KGHSH and LQKENI. The J segment lost 1 base and the V segment lost 3 bases, leaving 2 bases of the junction unmatched. This CDR3 is CASSPQGGNTEAFF. CDR3 nucleotide sequence: TGTGCCAGCTCACCCCAGGGGGGGAACACTGAAGCTTTCTTT.

This clone occurred a few times. This chain uses TRBV4-2 with TRBJ1-2; 12 positions match TRBD1. The V and J ends lost 1 base and 2 bases, in that order; junction bases with no gene match: 2. The CDR3 runs to 16 residues. CDR1 LGHNA and CDR2 YNFKEQ come from the germline V gene. CDR3 coding DNA: TGTGCCAGCAGCCAAGCGGGACAGGGGGCAAACTATGGCTACACCTTC. It translates to CASSQAGQGANYGYTF.

The rearrangement joins TRBV7-8 to TRBJ2-7; D possibly corresponds to TRBD1 (5 bases). Germline-derived CDR1 and CDR2 are SGHVS and FQNEAQ. V lost 1 base and J lost 2, with 12 bases in between. The CDR3 spans 15 residues. The CDR3 nucleotides are TGTGCCAGCAGCTTAGTTTCAGGGATCACCTACGAGCAGTACTTC. Residues: CASSLVSGITYEQYF.

This clone was detected a few times. The J gene is TRBJ1-3, the V gene TRBV13; D remains unclear. The CDR3 totals 15 residues. Trimming shortened V by 3 bases and J by 5 bases, and 14 bases separated the two germline ends. The germline V gene has CDR1 PRHDT and CDR2 FYEKMQ (reference sequence). CDR3 amino acids: CASSLQVRKRNTIYF. CDR3 in DNA: TGTGCCAGCAGCTTGCAGGTCCGCAAAAGAAACACCATATATTTT.

The chain joins TRBV7-2 to TRBJ2-3; 12 bases match TRBD2. Germline CDR1 SGHTA, CDR2 FQGNSA. V shed 5 bases, J shed 5 bases, and the junction held 8 bases outside the gene matches. CDR3 length equals 16 residues. The CDR3 region has the DNA TGTGCCAGCAGCCCGGAGGGGACTAGCGGGTTAGATACGCAGTATTTT. Amino acid sequence: CASSPEGTSGLDTQYF.

The chain employs TRBV5-6 and TRBJ1-6, with D maybe TRBD1 (6 bases). Trimming cost V 3 bases and J 9 bases, with 13 bases left between them. CDR3 length: 14 amino acids. Germline V gives CDR1 SGHDT, CDR2 YYEEEE. Written as DNA, the CDR3 is TGTGCCAGCAGCTCCGGGACACCACGTTCACCCCTCCACTTT. As protein: CASSSGTPRSPLHF.

In its sample, this clone was seen a few times. The chain is built from TRBV5-4 and TRBJ1-6, with D hard to call. The CDR3 runs 15 residues. Trimming left V 5 bases short and J 1 base short, with 10 bases between. CDR1 is SGHNT, CDR2 YYREEE, per germline (reference sequence). In DNA, the CDR3 is TGTGCCAGCAGTAATAGCATGTCCTATAATTCACCCCTCCACTTT. Its protein product is CASSNSMSYNSPLHF.

V and J are TRBV12-1 and TRBJ1-5; TRBD1 is the table's D call, not checked against the DNA. TRBV12-1 is a pseudogene segment. This CDR3 comprises 17 residues. The CDR3 here is CASSFEWADHSNQPQHF. CDR3 DNA sequence: TGTGCCAGCAGCTTTGAGTGGGCAGATCATAGCAATCAGCCCCAGCATTTT.

V usage is TRBV27 and J usage is TRBJ1-5, with TRBD1 identical over 9 bases. Germline CDR1 is MNHEY and CDR2 is SMNVEV (reference sequence). The CDR3 runs to 16 residues. Trimming removed 9 bases from V and 0 bases from J; junction bases left unmatched: 9. This chain's CDR3 is CASRDRAIVSNQPQHF. In DNA form, the CDR3 reads TGTGCCAGTAGGGACAGGGCAATCGTTAGCAATCAGCCCCAGCATTTT.